These T cell receptor beta chains were read from a single sample in a study of glioma-infiltrating T cells. TCRdb used MiXCR to reprocess the multiplex PCR reads, holding one entry per CDR3 protein. The sample holds 300,000 to 400,000 distinct CDR3 sequences, roughly two fifths seen once. Material: glioma tissue, nonneoplastic brain tissue, or PBMCs (not recorded which). These receptors came from a human donor with low-grade glioma or glioblastoma, undergoing nonglioma brain surgery, or in good health (not recorded which). CDR3s include the opening cysteine and the closing phenylalanine or tryptophan. The D gene is left open where the match is weak. Not all rows give a size; the values are once, few, many and, for expanded clones, a class.

cdr3_aa cdr3_nt d_call j_call clone_size v_call
CASSFQGQETQYF TGTGCCAGCAGCTTCCAGGGGCAAGAGACCCAGTACTTC - TRBJ2-5 - TRBV7-9
CASNAPGNTEAFF TGTGCCAGCAATGCGCCCGGGAACACTGAAGCTTTCTTT - TRBJ1-1 many TRBV6-1
CASSLDGTGGKSSYNEQFF TGTGCCAGCAGTTTAGACGGGACAGGGGGTAAGAGCTCCTACAATGAGCAGTTCTTC TRBD1 TRBJ2-1 many TRBV28
CASSLRGAGRREHNQPQHF TGTGCCAGCAGCTTACGGGGAGCTGGCCGTCGCGAGCACAATCAGCCCCAGCATTTT - TRBJ1-5 few TRBV7-6
CASSELRTVLTGELFF TGTGCCAGCAGTGAGCTCAGGACAGTCCTCACCGGGGAGCTGTTTTTT - TRBJ2-2 many TRBV28
CASSYASGSYEQFF TGTGCCAGCAGTTACGCTAGCGGGAGCTATGAGCAGTTCTTC TRBD2 TRBJ2-1 many TRBV6-5
CASSLRNSPLHF TGTGCCAGCAGTTTGCGCAATTCACCCCTCCACTTT - TRBJ1-6 many TRBV28
CASSAWGYIYSNQPQHF TGTGCCAGCAGTGCCTGGGGGTATATATATAGCAATCAGCCCCAGCATTTT - TRBJ1-5 - TRBV28
CASTLEGGRTEAFF TGTGCCAGCACCCTGGAGGGGGGGCGCACTGAAGCTTTCTTT - TRBJ1-1 many TRBV28
CSARDHQFGAYTNYGYTF TGCAGTGCTAGAGACCATCAATTTGGGGCCTACACTAACTATGGCTACACCTTC - TRBJ1-2 few TRBV20-1
CASAARGPGNEQFF TGTGCCAGCGCAGCTCGGGGACCCGGCAATGAGCAGTTCTTC - TRBJ2-1 - TRBV2
CASSLPVTVSNTEAFF TGTGCCAGCAGTTTACCCGTGACAGTTTCGAACACTGAAGCTTTCTTT - TRBJ1-1 many TRBV28
CSARRADETQYF TGCAGTGCTAGGCGGGCAGACGAGACCCAGTACTTC - TRBJ2-5 - TRBV20-1
CASSETETPVITEAFF TGTGCCAGCAGTGAGACAGAAACTCCCGTAATAACTGAAGCTTTCTTT - TRBJ1-1 many TRBV6-1
CASSYRAGANTGELFF TGTGCCAGCAGCTACAGGGCGGGAGCGAACACCGGGGAGCTGTTTTTT - TRBJ2-2 - TRBV7-2
CASSQGDRVFYGYTF TGTGCCAGCAGCCAAGGCGACAGGGTTTTCTATGGCTACACCTTC TRBD1 TRBJ1-2 few TRBV4-2
CASSLGGRGEQPQHF TGTGCCAGCAGTTTAGGAGGGCGGGGAGAACAGCCCCAGCATTTT - TRBJ1-5 - TRBV28
CASSSRPTGTLGYTF TGTGCCAGCAGCTCGAGACCTACCGGGACCCTGGGCTACACCTTC - TRBJ1-2 - TRBV11-2
CASRLGDSGANVLTF TGTGCCAGCAGACTCGGGGACTCTGGGGCCAACGTCCTGACTTTC - TRBJ2-6 once TRBV2
CASSSTGRRMYTEAFF TGTGCCAGCAGCTCGACAGGGAGGAGAATGTACACTGAAGCTTTCTTT TRBD1 TRBJ1-1 - TRBV28
CASSPETGKANYGYTF TGTGCCAGCAGCCCGGAAACCGGGAAGGCTAACTATGGCTACACCTTC - TRBJ1-2 - TRBV4-2
CASSPALLAAQETQYF TGTGCCAGCAGCCCAGCTCTACTAGCGGCCCAAGAGACCCAGTACTTC TRBD2 TRBJ2-5 few TRBV7-9
CASSFRGGGTDTQYF TGTGCCAGCAGTTTTCGGGGAGGGGGCACAGATACGCAGTATTTT TRBD2 TRBJ2-3 - TRBV28
CASSRRVTSLETQYF TGTGCCAGCAGCCGGCGCGTGACTAGCTTGGAGACCCAGTACTTC TRBD2 TRBJ2-5 few TRBV7-2
CSARGGGQPRIGAFF TGCAGTGCTAGGGGAGGAGGACAGCCCAGAATCGGAGCTTTCTTT - TRBJ1-1 - TRBV20-1
CARSLAPGQEAFF TGTGCCAGGAGCTTAGCCCCGGGACAAGAAGCTTTCTTT - TRBJ1-1 - TRBV11-1
CASSPSGLAKNIQYF TGTGCCAGCAGTCCTAGCGGATTAGCCAAAAACATTCAGTACTTC TRBD2 TRBJ2-4 few TRBV6-2/TRBV6-3
CSATDMVGNQPQHF TGCAGTGCTACAGACATGGTTGGCAATCAGCCCCAGCATTTT - TRBJ1-5 - TRBV20-1
CASSLSIGGVHEQYF TGCGCCAGCAGCTTGTCGATAGGCGGGGTCCACGAGCAGTACTTC - TRBJ2-7 many TRBV5-1
CASTSTGQETQYF TGTGCCAGTACCTCGACAGGCCAAGAGACCCAGTACTTC - TRBJ2-5 - TRBV19
CSARDISGGTYEQYF TGCAGTGCTAGAGATATTAGTGGGGGCACCTACGAGCAGTACTTC - TRBJ2-7 few TRBV20-1
CASSSYPGEFNYGYTF TGTGCCAGCAGTTCCTACCCGGGCGAATTTAACTATGGCTACACCTTC - TRBJ1-2 many TRBV28
CASSPGTGFEQYF TGTGCCAGCAGTCCCGGGACTGGCTTTGAGCAGTACTTC - TRBJ2-7 many TRBV27
CASSSDRARASGSRSYEQYF TGTGCCAGCAGCTCGGACAGGGCGAGGGCTAGCGGGAGTCGTTCCTACGAGCAGTACTTC TRBD2 TRBJ2-7 few TRBV7-9
CASSPISGLGTKAFF TGTGCCAGCTCACCAATTTCCGGTTTGGGGACTAAAGCTTTCTTT - TRBJ1-1 - TRBV18
CASSPLMVWEAYEQYF TGTGCCAGCAGCCCCCTAATGGTGTGGGAGGCGTACGAGCAGTACTTC - TRBJ2-7 - TRBV7-6
CSVEEGTGWGYTF TGCAGCGTTGAAGAGGGGACAGGGTGGGGCTACACCTTC TRBD1 TRBJ1-2 - TRBV29-1
CASSEARGRHGELFF TGTGCCAGCAGTGAAGCTCGGGGACGCCACGGGGAGCTGTTTTTT - TRBJ2-2 - TRBV2
CSAVPLSAGGNNEQFF TGCAGTGCTGTCCCCCTCTCAGCGGGAGGTAACAATGAGCAGTTCTTC TRBD2 TRBJ2-1 - TRBV20-1
CSAPGVTDTQYF TGCAGTGCGCCAGGGGTTACAGATACGCAGTATTTT - TRBJ2-3 many TRBV20-1
CSVDRGGDYTF TGCAGCGTTGACAGGGGGGGAGACTACACCTTC TRBD1 TRBJ1-2 - TRBV29-1
CSARQRTVNSPLHF TGCAGTGCTAGGCAAAGGACAGTTAATTCACCCCTCCACTTT - TRBJ1-6 - TRBV20-1
CASSYTNTYGYTF TGTGCCAGCAGTTACACCAACACCTATGGCTACACCTTC - TRBJ1-2 - TRBV6-5
CASSQGGGGSNQPQHF TGTGCCAGCAGCCAGGGAGGGGGCGGAAGCAATCAGCCCCAGCATTTT TRBD1 TRBJ1-5 many TRBV28
CATSSPGRASETIQYF TGTGCCACCAGCAGTCCAGGTCGGGCTAGCGAAACCATTCAGTACTTC - TRBJ2-4 - TRBV15
CASSWEGSGNQPQHF TGTGCCAGCAGTTGGGAAGGTTCGGGCAATCAGCCCCAGCATTTT - TRBJ1-5 - TRBV27